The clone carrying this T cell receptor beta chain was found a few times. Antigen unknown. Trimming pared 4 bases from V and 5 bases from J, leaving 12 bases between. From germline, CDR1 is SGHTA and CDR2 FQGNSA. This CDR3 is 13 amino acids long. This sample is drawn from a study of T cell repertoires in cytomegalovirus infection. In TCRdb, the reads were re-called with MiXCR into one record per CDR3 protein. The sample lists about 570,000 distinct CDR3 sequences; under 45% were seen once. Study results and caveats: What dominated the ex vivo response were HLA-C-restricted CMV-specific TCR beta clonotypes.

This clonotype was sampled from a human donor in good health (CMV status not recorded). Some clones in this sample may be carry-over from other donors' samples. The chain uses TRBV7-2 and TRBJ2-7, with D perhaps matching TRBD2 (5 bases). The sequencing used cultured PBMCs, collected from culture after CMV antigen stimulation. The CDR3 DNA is TGTGCCAGCAGCTCGACTATTATACACGAGCAGTACTTC. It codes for CASSSTIIHEQYF. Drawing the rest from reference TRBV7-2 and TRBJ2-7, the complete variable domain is GAGVSQSPSNKVTEKGKDVELRCDPISGHTALYWYRQSLGQGLEFLIYFQGNSAPDKSGLPSDRFSAERTGGSVSTLTIQRTQQEDSAVYLCASSSTIIHEQYFGPGTRLTVT.